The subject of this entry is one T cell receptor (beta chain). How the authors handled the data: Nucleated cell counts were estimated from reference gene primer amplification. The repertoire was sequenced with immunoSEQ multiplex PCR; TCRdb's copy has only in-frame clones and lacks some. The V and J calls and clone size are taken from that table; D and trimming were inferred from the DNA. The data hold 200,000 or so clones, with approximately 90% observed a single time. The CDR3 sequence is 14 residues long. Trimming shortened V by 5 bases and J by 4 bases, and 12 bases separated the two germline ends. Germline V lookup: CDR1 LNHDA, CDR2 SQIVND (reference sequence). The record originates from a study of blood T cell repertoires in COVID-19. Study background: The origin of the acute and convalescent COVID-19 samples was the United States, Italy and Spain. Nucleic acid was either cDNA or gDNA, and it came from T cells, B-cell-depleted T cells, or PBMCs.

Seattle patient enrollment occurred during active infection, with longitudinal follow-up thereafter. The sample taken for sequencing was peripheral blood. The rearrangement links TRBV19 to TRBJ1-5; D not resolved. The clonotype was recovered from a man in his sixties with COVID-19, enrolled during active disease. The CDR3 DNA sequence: TGTGCCAGTAGTCCCGACCGAGCGAATCAGCCCCAGCATTTT. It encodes CASSPDRANQPQHF.